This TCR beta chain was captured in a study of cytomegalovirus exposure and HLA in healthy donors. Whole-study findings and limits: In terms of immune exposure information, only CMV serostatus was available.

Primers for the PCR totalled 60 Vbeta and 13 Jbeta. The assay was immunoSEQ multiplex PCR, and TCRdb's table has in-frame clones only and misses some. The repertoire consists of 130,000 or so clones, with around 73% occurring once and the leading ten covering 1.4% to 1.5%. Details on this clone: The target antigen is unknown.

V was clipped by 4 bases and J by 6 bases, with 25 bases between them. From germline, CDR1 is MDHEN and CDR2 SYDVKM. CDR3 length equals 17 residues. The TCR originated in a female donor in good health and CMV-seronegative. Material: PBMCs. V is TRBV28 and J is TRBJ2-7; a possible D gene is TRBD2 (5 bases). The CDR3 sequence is CASSSPRTGIYTGEQYF. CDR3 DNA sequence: TGTGCCAGCAGTTCGCCTAGAACCGGGATATATACGGGCGAGCAGTACTTC.